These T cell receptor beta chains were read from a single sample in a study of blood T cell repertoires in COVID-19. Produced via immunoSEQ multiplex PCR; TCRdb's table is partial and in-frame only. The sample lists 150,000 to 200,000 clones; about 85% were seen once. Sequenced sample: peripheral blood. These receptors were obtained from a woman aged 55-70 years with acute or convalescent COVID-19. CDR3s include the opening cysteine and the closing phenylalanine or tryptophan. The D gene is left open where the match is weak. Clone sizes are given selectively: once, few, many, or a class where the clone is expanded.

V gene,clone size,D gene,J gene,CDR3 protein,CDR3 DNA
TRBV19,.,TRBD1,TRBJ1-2,CATRQGNRSGYTF,TGTGCCACTAGACAGGGTAATCGCTCCGGCTACACCTTC
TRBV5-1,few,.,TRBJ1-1,CASSYATANTEAFF,TGCGCCAGCAGCTATGCGACAGCGAACACTGAAGCTTTCTTT
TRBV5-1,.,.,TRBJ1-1,CASSLTGQATEAFF,TGCGCCAGCAGCTTGACAGGGCAGGCAACTGAAGCTTTCTTT
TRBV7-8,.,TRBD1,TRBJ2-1,CASSPGTATYNEQFF,TGTGCCAGCAGCCCCGGGACAGCAACCTACAATGAGCAGTTCTTC
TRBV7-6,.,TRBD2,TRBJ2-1,CASSLSLAENNEQFF,TGTGCCAGCAGCTTATCCCTAGCGGAAAACAATGAGCAGTTCTTC
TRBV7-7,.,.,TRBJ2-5,CASSSLLIGETQYF,TGTGCTAGCAGCTCCCTACTCATCGGGGAGACCCAGTACTTC
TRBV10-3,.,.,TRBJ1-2,CAISGGDSFNYGYTF,TGTGCCATCAGTGGGGGGGATTCCTTTAACTATGGCTACACCTTC
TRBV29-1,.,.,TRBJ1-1,CSVANTEAFF,TGCAGCGTTGCTAACACTGAAGCTTTCTTT
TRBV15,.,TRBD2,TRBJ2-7,CATSRLPGRRLRAGTTYEQYF,TGTGCCACCAGCAGATTACCGGGACGGAGGCTCCGAGCGGGAACCACCTACGAGCAGTACTTC
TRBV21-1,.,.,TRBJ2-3,CASSKASGNMGDTQYF,TGTGCCAGCAGCAAAGCTAGCGGGAACATGGGGGATACGCAGTATTTT
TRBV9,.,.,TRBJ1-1,CASSVDSSGYREAFF,TGTGCCAGCAGCGTAGATTCCTCCGGATACAGGGAAGCTTTCTTT
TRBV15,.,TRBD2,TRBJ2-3,CATSRELAGVATQYF,TGTGCCACCAGCAGAGAACTAGCGGGCGTCGCTACGCAGTATTTT
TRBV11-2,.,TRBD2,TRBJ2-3,CASSTRTSPVAPDTQYF,TGTGCCAGCAGCACCCGGACTAGCCCAGTAGCCCCAGATACGCAGTATTTT
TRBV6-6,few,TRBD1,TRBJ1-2,CASGTGGALGYGYTF,TGTGCCAGCGGGACAGGGGGCGCATTGGGCTATGGCTACACCTTC
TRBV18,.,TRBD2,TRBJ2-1,CASSPPSGRGYNEQFF,TGTGCCAGCTCACCGCCCAGCGGGAGGGGATACAATGAGCAGTTCTTC
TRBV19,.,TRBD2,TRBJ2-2,CASSPGTSGRARTGELFF,TGTGCCAGTAGTCCTGGGACTAGCGGGAGGGCCCGCACCGGGGAGCTGTTTTTT
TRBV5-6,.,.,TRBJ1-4,CASSLTGYSEKLFF,TGTGCCAGCAGCTTGACAGGGTACAGTGAAAAACTGTTTTTT
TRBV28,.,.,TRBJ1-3,CASSLSGRISGNTIYF,TGTGCCAGCAGTTTAAGTGGCAGGATCTCTGGAAACACCATATATTTT
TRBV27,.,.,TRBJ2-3,CASRMMGLAPTDTQYF,TGTGCCAGCCGCATGATGGGACTCGCACCCACAGATACGCAGTATTTT
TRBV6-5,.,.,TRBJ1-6,CASSDSAGNSPLHF,TGTGCCAGCAGTGACTCAGCGGGTAATTCACCCCTCCACTTT
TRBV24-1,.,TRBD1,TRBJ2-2,CATSGQGGGTGELFF,TGTGCCACCAGTGGCCAAGGGGGCGGCACCGGGGAGCTGTTTTTT
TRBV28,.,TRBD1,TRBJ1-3,CASSSGDSGNTIYF,TGTGCCAGCAGTTCCGGGGACAGTGGAAACACCATATATTTT
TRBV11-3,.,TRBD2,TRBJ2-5,CASSLRASGSTETQYF,TGTGCCAGCAGCTTGAGGGCTAGCGGGAGTACAGAGACCCAGTACTTC
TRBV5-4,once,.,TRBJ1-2,CASSLVLENYGYTF,TGTGCCAGCAGCTTGGTTCTGGAGAACTATGGCTACACCTTC
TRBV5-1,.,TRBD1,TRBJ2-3,CASSTRQGRGDTQYF,TGCGCCAGCAGCACGAGACAGGGCCGGGGAGATACGCAGTATTTT
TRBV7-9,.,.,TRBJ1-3,CASSVSASGNTIYF,TGTGCCAGCAGCGTTAGCGCCTCTGGAAACACCATATATTTT
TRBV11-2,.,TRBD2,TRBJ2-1,CASSRGSAGGGGEQFF,TGTGCCAGCAGCCGAGGGTCCGCGGGGGGCGGCGGTGAGCAGTTCTTC
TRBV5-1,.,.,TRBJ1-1,CASSLDGGSRAFF,TGCGCCAGCAGCTTAGATGGGGGGAGTAGGGCTTTCTTT
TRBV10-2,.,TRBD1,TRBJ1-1,CASSVDRGTEAFF,TGCGCCAGCAGCGTCGACAGGGGGACTGAAGCTTTCTTT
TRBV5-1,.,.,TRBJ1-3,CASSLESGSGNTIYF,TGCGCCAGCAGCTTGGAGAGTGGCTCTGGAAACACCATATATTTT
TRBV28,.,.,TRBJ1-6,CASRFRDFDSPLHF,TGTGCCAGCAGATTCCGGGACTTTGATTCACCCCTCCACTTT
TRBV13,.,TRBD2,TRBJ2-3,CASSPYVPGTSGRDTQYF,TGTGCCAGCAGCCCGTACGTACCCGGGACTAGCGGGAGAGATACGCAGTATTTT
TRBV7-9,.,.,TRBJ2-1,CASSQYRDNEQFF,TGTGCCAGCAGCCAATACCGGGACAATGAGCAGTTCTTC
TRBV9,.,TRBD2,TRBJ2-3,CASSVAGGPGDTQYF,TGTGCCAGCAGCGTAGCGGGAGGGCCCGGTGATACGCAGTATTTT
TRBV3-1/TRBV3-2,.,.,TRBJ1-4,CASSQYPRASNEKLFF,TGTGCCAGCAGCCAATATCCCAGGGCCTCTAATGAAAAACTGTTTTTT
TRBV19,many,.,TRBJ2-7,CASSLGNSYEQYF,TGTGCCAGTAGTCTCGGGAACTCCTACGAGCAGTACTTC
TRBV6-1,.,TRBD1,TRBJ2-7,CASSEGPGGSYEQYF,TGTGCCAGCAGTGAGGGACCAGGGGGCTCCTACGAGCAGTACTTC
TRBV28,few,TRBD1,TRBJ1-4,CASRKGTGGIGEKLFF,TGTGCCAGCAGGAAGGGGACAGGGGGCATCGGTGAAAAACTGTTTTTT
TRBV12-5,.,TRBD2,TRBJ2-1,CASGLWRESYNEQFF,TGTGCTAGTGGTTTGTGGCGGGAGTCCTACAATGAGCAGTTCTTC
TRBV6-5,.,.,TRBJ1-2,CASRVQIQYNYGYTF,TGTGCCAGCAGGGTACAGATTCAGTATAACTATGGCTACACCTTC
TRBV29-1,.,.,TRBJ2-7,CSGQSSYEQYF,TGCAGCGGACAGTCAAGCTACGAGCAGTACTTC